This note documents a single T cell receptor (beta chain) sequence. Its antigen remains unidentified. Each of the CD4+ naive, central memory, regulatory and stem cell-like memory populations was sorted via CD45RO/CCR7/CD25/CD127/CD95/CD27. The sample comes from a study of beta chain features in type 1 diabetes. Study-wide background: Regarding age, gender and cell yields, patients proved similar to healthy donors. Whole-study results and caveats: Naive, central memory and Treg TCRB repertoires seemed to resemble each other more closely in patients than they did in healthy donors. The study notes PCR might favor shorter templates equally in patients and controls. All four CD4+ subsets of Type 1 diabetes patients contained TCRB CDR3s that were moderately but significantly shorter.

Of the isolated RNA, all was reverse transcribed, and so the sequenced material was expressed TCRB transcripts. Profiled with immunoSEQ multiplex PCR; TCRdb holds only in-frame clones, not every one. This sample has about 150,000 clones; about 13% occur once, and the top ten carry roughly 1.4%. The source of this sequence is a man aged 18 to 30 with type 1 diabetes. Sequencing was carried out using central memory CD4+ T cells from blood.

The CDR3 loop reads CASSIPGLARSNEQFF. The CDR3 DNA reads as TGTGCCAGTAGTATACCGGGACTAGCGAGGTCCAATGAGCAGTTCTTC. V gene TRBV19 combines with J gene TRBJ2-1; 10 bases agree with TRBD2. CDR1 is LNHDA, CDR2 SQIVND, per germline (reference sequence). The trim removed 2 bases at V and 6 bases at J, leaving 7 bases unmatched. The CDR3 sequence is 16 residues long.